These 8 T cell receptor beta chains came from one sample sequenced in a study of radiation and T cells in renal cell carcinoma. The method was immunoSEQ multiplex PCR; TCRdb's version includes in-frame clones alone and lacks a portion of them. The sample lists about 150,000 clones, 86% seen once, with 17% in the top ten. Time point denoted: blood 4 weeks post-SBRT, at nephrectomy. The treatment is: 15 Gy SBRT to primary tumor, nephrectomy 4 weeks later. The source material was blood, sampled from a patient whose treatment included radiotherapy and nephrectomy. The receptors originated from a woman aged 50 to 60 with renal cell carcinoma.

The chain uses TRBV28 and TRBJ1-1; possible D gene TRBD1, 6 bases. The CDR3 consists of 14 residues. V dropped 1 base and J dropped 4 bases, with 10 bases sitting between them. Germline values: CDR1 MDHEN, CDR2 SYDVKM. This chain's CDR3 is CASSLSGARTEAFF. CDR3 in DNA: TGTGCCAGCAGTTTATCAGGGGCCCGCACTGAAGCTTTCTTT.

This chain uses TRBV19 with TRBJ2-7, with D possibly TRBD2 on 6 matching bases. CDR3 size: 14 residues. Germline CDR1 reads LNHDA; CDR2 reads SQIVND (reference sequence). The germline V and J ends were trimmed by 5 bases and 4 bases, with 15 bases remaining between them. The chain's CDR3 is CASSVRDSSYEQYF. CDR3 coding DNA: TGTGCCAGTAGTGTCCGGGACTCTTCTTACGAGCAGTACTTC.

This clone was counted a few times. The J gene is TRBJ1-5, the V gene TRBV7-9; D is unclear. V lost 5 bases to trimming and J lost 1 base, with 12 bases between them. Looked up from germline, CDR1 is SEHNR and CDR2 is FQNEAQ (reference sequence). CDR3 length: 15 amino acids. CDR3 DNA: TGTGCCAGCAGCGGGGTCGGCGAGAGCAATCAGCCCCAGCATTTT. This encodes CASSGVGESNQPQHF.

The chain links TRBV27 to TRBJ1-3, with a possible D match to TRBD1 (6 bases). CDR1 and CDR2 (germline): MNHEY, SMNVEV (reference sequence). Trimming stripped 3 bases from V and 4 bases from J, with 13 bases between. The CDR3 length is 15 residues. CDR3 DNA sequence: TGTGCCAGCAGTTTCGGGTCGGGGGCAGGAAACACCATATATTTT. Protein product: CASSFGSGAGNTIYF.

The chain combines TRBV5-1 with TRBJ2-7, with TRBD2 as a possible D gene (6 bases). This CDR3 is built from 14 residues. Germline CDR1 reads SGHRS; CDR2 reads YFSETQ. The ends were cut back, 4 bases at V and 1 base at J, with 12 bases in the middle. CDR3 sequence (DNA): TGCGCCAGCAGCCTACCGGGAGAGTCCTACGAGCAGTACTTC. The encoded protein is CASSLPGESYEQYF.

The chain combines TRBV6-5 with TRBJ2-5; the match to TRBD1 covers 8 bases. The V gene's germline CDR1 is MNHEY and CDR2 SVGAGI. The CDR3 is 14 residues long. V lost 6 bases, J lost 1 base, and 4 bases stayed unmatched. The CDR3 reads CASRIQGAQETQYF. The CDR3 bases are TGTGCCAGCAGGATCCAGGGGGCCCAAGAGACCCAGTACTTC.

This chain uses TRBV5-1 with TRBJ1-1; no firm D call. CDR1 is SGHRS, CDR2 YFSETQ, per germline. The CDR3 contains 17 residues. Trimming took off 1 base at V and 0 bases at J, with 16 bases between the two ends. CDR3 nucleotide sequence: TGCGCCAGCAGCTTGAATCCAAGAACCGGCATGAACACTGAAGCTTTCTTT. Translated, it gives CASSLNPRTGMNTEAFF.

This clone was seen once. This sequence joins TRBV7-9 and TRBJ2-3, with a tentative D call TRBD1 (6 bases). This CDR3 region has 16 residues. Germline CDR1 SEHNR, CDR2 FQNEAQ (reference sequence). Trimming left V 5 bases short and J 2 bases short, with 17 bases between. CDR3 nucleotides: TGTGCCAGCAGCCCTAAAGCCAGGGGATACACAGATACGCAGTATTTT. Translation: CASSPKARGYTDTQYF.